This T cell receptor beta chain comes out of a study of blood T cells in healthy people across ages. Overall study findings and caveats: TCR beta diversity tracked closely with naive T cell percentage.

Combining a sample-barcoded 5' primer with a J-beta primer mix, a second PCR ran for roughly 6 to 11 cycles. Each of the cDNA molecules was tagged by a template-switch adaptor with 12 random nucleotides. TCRdb recomputed calls from the 5' RACE reads with MiXCR, one row per CDR3 protein. Among hundreds of thousands of distinct CDR3 sequences listed, around 34% were seen once. The CDR3 length is 19 residues. On this clonotype: Its antigen is still unknown. Its ends do not fully match the called genes, so a read error is possible.

This TCR was sampled from a man in his late teens or twenties in good health. The sequenced sample consisted of blood. This sequence joins TRBV12-3 or TRBV12-4 and TRBJ2-3; D is possibly TRBD2 (5 bases). The CDR3 region has the DNA TGTGCCAGCAGTTTGGGTCTAGCACCTACCTTAGTCCGCACAGATGCGCAGTATTTT. Protein product: CASSLGLAPTLVRTDAQYF.